What follows describes a single T cell receptor (beta chain). No antigen is known for it. The data belong to a study of cytomegalovirus exposure and HLA in healthy donors. Regarding the study as a whole: The study reported that TCR beta sequences accurately predicted HLA-A and HLA-B alleles in most subjects. Previous analysis showed most TCR beta V segments were productive about 90% or about 30% of the time. CMV antigen specificity was confirmed in vitro for three CMV-associated chains.

The PCR used 60 Vbeta and 13 Jbeta primers. The data were produced by immunoSEQ multiplex PCR, yet TCRdb's version contains in-frame clones alone and is incomplete. There are approximately 160,000 clones in the sample; 60% to 85% occur only once, and around 3% lies in the top ten. V lost 2 bases, J lost 5 bases, and 5 bases stayed unmatched. Germline CDR1 reads LGHNA; CDR2 reads YNFKEQ. The CDR3 length is 14 residues. V and J are TRBV4-2 and TRBJ2-7, with 8 bases lining up with TRBD1. What was sequenced was PBMCs. This receptor was identified in a woman between 45 and 65 years old in good health and CMV-seropositive. The CDR3: CASSQWTGSDEQYF. The CDR3 region has the DNA TGTGCCAGCAGCCAATGGACAGGGTCCGACGAGCAGTACTTC.